The 22 T cell receptor beta chains in this list originate from one sample, sequenced in a study of blood T cell repertoires in COVID-19. Data came from immunoSEQ multiplex PCR; TCRdb stores just in-frame clones and leaves some out. The data contain around 140,000 clones, about nine tenths of them singletons. The sequenced sample consisted of peripheral blood. The receptor set was obtained from a woman between 50 and 59 years old with acute or convalescent COVID-19.

This clone appeared once. The chain uses TRBV19 and TRBJ2-3; maybe TRBD2 (5 bases). The CDR3 sequence is 13 residues long. The V gene lost 5 bases and the J gene lost 8 bases, with 14 bases spanning the gap. Germline V lookup: CDR1 LNHDA, CDR2 SQIVND (reference sequence). For the CDR3, the DNA is TGTGCCAGTAGTCCTCAGCCCCGGGGTACGCAGTATTTT. The encoded protein is CASSPQPRGTQYF.

The chain is built from TRBV7-9 and TRBJ2-7; TRBD1 agrees at 8 bases. Germline CDR1 is SEHNR and CDR2 is FQNEAQ (reference sequence). The CDR3 spans 14 residues. V shed 0 bases, J shed 3 bases, and the junction held 1 base outside the gene matches. CDR3 residues: CASSLAGQVYEQYF. The DNA for the CDR3 is TGTGCCAGCAGCTTAGCGGGACAGGTCTACGAGCAGTACTTC.

DNA for the CDR3: TGTGCCATCGGAACGGGGGAGAATGAAAAACTGTTTTTT. Translated, it gives CAIGTGENEKLFF. V and J are TRBV10-3 and TRBJ1-4; D perhaps matches TRBD1 (5 bases). This CDR3 has 13 amino acids. The germline V gene has CDR1 ENHRY and CDR2 SYGVKD. V shed 8 bases and J shed 5 bases, with 12 bases lying between them.

The V gene is TRBV6-5, the J gene TRBJ1-1; no definite D call. Germline V gene data show CDR1 as MNHEY and CDR2 as SVGAGI. This CDR3 contains 14 residues. Trimming left V 0 bases short and J 1 base short, with 6 bases between. As DNA, the CDR3 is TGTGCCAGCAGTTACTCGAAACAGAACACTGAAGCTTTCTTT. As protein: CASSYSKQNTEAFF.

The CDR3: CASTYPGQGAEAFF. DNA of the CDR3: TGTGCCAGCACCTACCCGGGACAGGGGGCCGAAGCTTTCTTT. This chain joins TRBV5-6 and TRBJ1-1; 12 bases fit TRBD1. Germline assignment: CDR1 SGHDT and CDR2 YYEEEE. CDR3 length: 14 residues. V shed 6 bases, J shed 8 bases, and the junction held 8 bases outside the gene matches.

The CDR3 sequence is CASSATSYEQYF. The CDR3 DNA is TGTGCCAGCAGCGCAACCAGCTACGAGCAGTACTTC. The chain combines TRBV2 with TRBJ2-7; D is uncertain. Trimming took 6 bases from V and 3 from J, leaving 9 bases between them. The CDR3 length is 12 residues. Germline CDR1 SNHLY, CDR2 FYNNEI.

The chain links TRBV7-3 to TRBJ1-5, with D unresolved. The CDR3 has 18 residues. The germline CDR1 and CDR2 sequences are SGHTA and FQGTGA. With 1 base removed from V and 0 bases from J, the gap between germline ends came to 16 bases. CDR3 protein: CASSLILVAGLSNQPQHF. In nucleotides, the CDR3 is TGTGCCAGCAGCTTAATCTTGGTGGCAGGACTTAGCAATCAGCCCCAGCATTTT. The whole variable domain, remainder taken from reference TRBV7-3 and TRBJ1-5, is GAGVSQTPSNKVTEKGKYVELRCDPISGHTALYWYRQSLGQGPEFLIYFQGTGAADDSGLPNDRFFAVRPEGSVSTLKIQRTERGDSAVYLCASSLILVAGLSNQPQHFGDGTRLSIL.

J is TRBJ2-7 and V is TRBV12-3 or TRBV12-4, with 7 positions matching TRBD1. The ends lost 6 bases at V and 3 bases at J; junction bases unmatched: 5. The CDR3 contains 13 residues. The chain's CDR3 is CASSLGQFYEQYF. CDR3 nucleotide sequence: TGTGCCAGCAGCCTGGGACAGTTCTACGAGCAGTACTTC.

This chain connects TRBV11-2 to TRBJ1-5, with TRBD1 as a possible D gene (6 bases). V lost 4 bases to trimming and J lost 4 bases, with 11 bases between them. This CDR3 contains 14 residues. The germline CDR1 and CDR2 sequences are SGHAT and FQNNGV. The CDR3 loop reads CASSSGQFNQPQHF. Here the CDR3 DNA reads TGTGCCAGCAGCTCCGGACAGTTTAATCAGCCCCAGCATTTT.

The V call is TRBV6-5, the J call TRBJ2-7; no reliable D call. In germline, CDR1 is MNHEY, CDR2 SVGAGI. Deletions cut 7 bases from V and 1 base from J, with 14 bases between. There are 14 residues in the CDR3. CDR3: CASTPAQVSYEQYF. CDR3 sequence (DNA): TGTGCCAGCACCCCAGCCCAGGTTTCCTACGAGCAGTACTTC.

The chain links TRBV15 to TRBJ2-1; D might be TRBD2 (6 bases). This CDR3 is 16 amino acids long. V was shortened by 1 base and J by 5 bases, with 15 bases between the two germline ends. Germline V gives CDR1 LNHNV, CDR2 YYDKDF (reference sequence). The CDR3 sequence is CATSRGGGEPNNEQFF. CDR3 sequence (DNA): TGTGCCACCAGCAGAGGAGGCGGGGAACCTAACAATGAGCAGTTCTTC.

CDR3 coding DNA: TGTGCCAGCAGCGCGGACAGGGTCACAGATACGCAGTATTTT. Its translation is CASSADRVTDTQYF. V usage is TRBV9 and J usage is TRBJ2-3; 8 bases map to TRBD1. The CDR3 is made up of 14 amino acids. The trim removed 3 bases at V and 2 bases at J, leaving 2 bases unmatched. Germline V lookup: CDR1 SGDLS, CDR2 YYNGEE.

The chain carries TRBV30 and TRBJ1-5; the match to TRBD1 covers 7 bases. Germline loops: CDR1 GTSNPN, CDR2 SVGIG (reference sequence). Trimming cost V 2 bases and J 7 bases; bases outside gene matches: 5. This CDR3 comprises 13 residues. CDR3: CAWSTDREQPQHF. CDR3 nucleotides: TGTGCCTGGAGTACCGACAGGGAACAGCCCCAGCATTTT.

V gene TRBV5-1 combines with J gene TRBJ2-3; D may be TRBD2 (7 bases). The V end was cut by 4 bases, the J end by 2 bases, with 14 bases between. There are 15 residues in the CDR3. Germline values: CDR1 SGHRS, CDR2 YFSETQ. This CDR3 is CASSPGAGHTDTQYF. For the CDR3, the DNA is TGCGCCAGCAGCCCTGGAGCGGGACACACAGATACGCAGTATTTT.

J is TRBJ2-3 and V is TRBV3-1 (or the pseudogene TRBV3-2); 7 nucleotides agree with TRBD1. Germline CDR1 is LGHDT and CDR2 is YNNKEL (reference sequence). J lost 4 bases, V lost 0 bases, and 4 bases had no gene match. The CDR3 contains 15 residues. The CDR3 nucleotides read TGTGCCAGCAGCCAAGAGGTGCAGGGGGCAGATACGCAGTATTTT. This sequence encodes CASSQEVQGADTQYF.

The rearrangement joins TRBV7-9 to TRBJ2-5; 9 nucleotides line up with TRBD2. J lost 5 bases, V lost 5 bases, and 9 bases had no gene match. CDR1 and CDR2 (germline): SEHNR, FQNEAQ (reference sequence). The CDR3 has 15 amino acids. The CDR3 DNA reads as TGTGCCAGCAGCCTCCGGGGACTAGCCTCCGAGACCCAGTACTTC. This translates into CASSLRGLASETQYF.

The CDR3 nucleotides read TGTGCCAGCAGCTCCTCCACAGGGAGGGGGGGGAAAGAAAAACTGTTTTTT. Its translation is CASSSSTGRGGKEKLFF. The chain carries TRBV7-3 and TRBJ1-4, with D tentatively TRBD1 (6 bases). V lost 4 bases to trimming and J lost 8 bases, with 23 bases between them. This CDR3 is 17 amino acids long. CDR1 is SGHTA, CDR2 FQGTGA, per germline.

This clone appeared once. The V gene is TRBV9, the J gene TRBJ2-1; 8 nucleotides agree with TRBD2. Germline CDR1 reads SGDLS; CDR2 reads YYNGEE. This CDR3 has 17 residues. Trimming at V came to 3 bases and at J to 1 base, leaving 9 bases not matched to a gene. CDR3 protein: CASSARSLADSYNEQFF. In nucleotides, the CDR3 is TGTGCCAGCAGCGCGCGTTCACTAGCGGATTCCTACAATGAGCAGTTCTTC. Supplemented by reference TRBV9 and TRBJ2-1, the full variable domain reads DSGVTQTPKHLITATGQRVTLRCSPRSGDLSVYWYQQSLDQGLQFLIQYYNGEERAKGNILERFSAQQFPDLHSELNLSSLELGDSALYFCASSARSLADSYNEQFFGPGTRLTVL.

The chain is built from TRBV10-3 and TRBJ1-1; 7 nucleotides agree with TRBD1. The germline CDR1 and CDR2 sequences are ENHRY and SYGVKD. This CDR3 comprises 13 residues. The junction had 5 bases not matched to a gene; V was cut back by 6 bases and J by 4 bases. CDR3 nucleotide sequence: TGTGCCATCAGCATGGGACAGCCCACTGAAGCTTTCTTT. It yields the protein CAISMGQPTEAFF.

V usage is TRBV6-5 and J usage is TRBJ2-2; perhaps TRBD2 as D (6 bases). Trimming shortened V by 9 bases and J by 8 bases, and 19 bases separated the two germline ends. The V gene's germline CDR1 is MNHEY and CDR2 SVGAGI. The CDR3 is 14 amino acids. The CDR3 DNA is TGTGCCAGTTCTAGCGTCCCTGGGAGGGGGGAGCTGTTTTTT. Its protein product is CASSSVPGRGELFF.

The chain joins TRBV3-1 (or the pseudogene TRBV3-2) to TRBJ2-7; the match to TRBD1 covers 8 bases. The length of the CDR3 is 14 residues. Germline V gives CDR1 LGHDT, CDR2 YNNKEL (reference sequence). The V and J ends lost 0 bases and 7 bases, in that order; junction bases with no gene match: 5. CDR3 coding DNA: TGTGCCAGCAGCCAAGACAGGGGGCGGGGTGAGCAGTACTTC. This sequence encodes CASSQDRGRGEQYF.

The V and J genes are TRBV20-1 and TRBJ2-7; D not certain. From germline, CDR1 is DFQATT and CDR2 SNEGSKA (reference sequence). The CDR3 is made up of 11 amino acids. The V end lost 7 bases, the J end lost 1 base, and 8 bases lay between the germline ends. CDR3 sequence (DNA): TGCAGTGTACTGCTGTCCTACGAGCAGTACTTC. Translating it yields CSVLLSYEQYF.